This T cell receptor (beta chain) was identified during a study of blood T cell repertoires in COVID-19. At the level of the study: Sites across the United States, Italy and Spain contributed samples from acute and convalescent COVID-19. Nucleic acid was either cDNA or gDNA, and it came from T cells, B-cell-depleted T cells, or PBMCs.

The CDR3 totals 15 residues. V was trimmed by 0 bases and J by 12 bases, leaving 21 bases between them. Germline assignment: CDR1 SGHRS and CDR2 YFSETQ. In the study's own analysis: Estimation of nucleated cell counts was performed using reference gene primer amplification. Profiled with immunoSEQ multiplex PCR; TCRdb holds only in-frame clones, not every one. Clonal size and the V and J genes are those of that table, whereas D and trimming came from the DNA. The table includes some 360,000 clones, 80% to 90% detected once. During active infection, Seattle patients enrolled and were then monitored through disease.

The J gene is TRBJ1-2, the V gene TRBV5-1; D not resolved. The source material was peripheral blood. The TCR was taken from a woman aged 55 to 70 with COVID-19, enrolled during active disease. The CDR3 DNA reads as TGCGCCAGCAGCTTGGGTGATATAAACTCTAGGAGCGACACCTTC. It yields the protein CASSLGDINSRSDTF.